The 9 T cell receptor beta chains listed next were all sequenced from one sample in a study of CD8 T cells in ankylosing spondylitis. Overall study findings and caveats: Characteristic of ankylosing spondylitis blood, it appeared, was a TCR beta motif comprising several highly homologous variants.

Their target antigens are unknown. TCRdb recomputed calls from the 5' RACE reads with MiXCR, one row per CDR3 protein. This sample yields approximately 500,000 distinct CDR3 sequences, of which about an eighth are seen a single time; about 6.8% belongs to the top ten. Sequenced sample: blood, either unsorted or a sorted T cell fraction (not recorded which). The receptor set was obtained from a male donor with ankylosing spondylitis.

This clonotype was counted many times. V is TRBV7-9 and J is TRBJ2-3; 10 bases agree with TRBD2. Germline CDR1 reads SEHNR; CDR2 reads FQNEAQ (reference sequence). This CDR3 is built from 16 residues. V dropped 5 bases and J dropped 8; count of bases not matched to a gene: 13. This chain's CDR3 is CASSPRLAGGESTQYF. In DNA, the CDR3 is TGTGCCAGCAGCCCGCGACTAGCGGGCGGCGAGAGTACGCAGTATTTT.

This clonotype was detected a few times. The chain links TRBV9 to TRBJ2-2; 10 bases are a match to TRBD2. Germline V gene sequence: CDR1 SGDLS, CDR2 YYNGEE. Unmatched junction bases numbered 5, after V lost 0 bases and J lost 6 bases. The CDR3 loop spans 16 amino acids. For the CDR3, the DNA is TGTGCCAGCAGCGTAGAAAGCGGGAGGGCCGCCGGGGAGCTGTTTTTT. Protein product: CASSVESGRAAGELFF.

The gene calls are TRBV6-1 and TRBJ2-1; no firm D call. Germline V gene lookup returns CDR1 MNHNS and CDR2 SASEGT. CDR3 length equals 11 residues. Trimming pared 7 bases from V and 6 bases from J, leaving 7 bases between. The CDR3 loop reads CASTRSNEQFF. As DNA, the CDR3 is TGTGCCAGCACGCGGAGCAATGAGCAGTTCTTC.

This clonotype showed up just a few times. The rearrangement joins TRBV5-1 to TRBJ2-6; TRBD1 agrees at 7 bases. V trimming: 4 bases; J trimming: 0 bases; junction bases outside the gene matches: 7. Germline CDR1 reads SGHRS; CDR2 reads YFSETQ. This CDR3 has 17 amino acids. CDR3 sequence (DNA): TGCGCCAGCAGCCTAGAACAGGGGAGCTCTGGGGCCAACGTCCTGACTTTC. Translating gives CASSLEQGSSGANVLTF.

This chain links TRBV18 with TRBJ1-5; maybe TRBD1 (5 bases). The CDR3 is made up of 15 amino acids. From germline, CDR1 is KGHSH and CDR2 LQKENI. With 3 bases removed from V and 4 bases from J, the gap between germline ends came to 13 bases. The chain's CDR3 is CASSPKGPSNQPQHF. The DNA for the CDR3 is TGTGCCAGCTCACCTAAGGGACCGAGTAATCAGCCCCAGCATTTT.

There are a few counts of this clonotype. This chain joins TRBV20-1 and TRBJ1-5; 9 bases agree with TRBD1. There are 16 residues in the CDR3. Germline CDR1 DFQATT, CDR2 SNEGSKA (reference sequence). Germline trimming cut 3 bases from V and 4 bases from J; bases unmatched to any gene: 10. Here the CDR3 reads CSARILGQGSNQPQHF. CDR3 coding DNA: TGCAGTGCTAGGATATTAGGACAGGGGTCAAATCAGCCCCAGCATTTT.

This chain links TRBV20-1 with TRBJ1-1; D remains unclear. Per the germline V gene, CDR1 is DFQATT and CDR2 is SNEGSKA (reference sequence). This CDR3 has 15 amino acids. Trimming left V 0 bases short and J 7 bases short, with 18 bases between. CDR3 sequence (DNA): TGCAGTGCTAGAGATCGGGCGGGAAACAATCTTGAAGCTTTCTTT. Its protein is CSARDRAGNNLEAFF.

The J gene is TRBJ2-3, the V gene TRBV12-3 or TRBV12-4, with D possibly matching TRBD1 (6 bases). The CDR3 is made up of 15 amino acids. Trimming took off 4 bases at V and 3 bases at J, with 14 bases between the two ends. Here the CDR3 reads CASSSTGYGTDTQYF. Here the CDR3 DNA reads TGTGCCAGCAGTTCTACAGGGTACGGTACAGATACGCAGTATTTT.

At least ten counts were recorded for this clonotype. This chain joins TRBV12-3 or TRBV12-4 and TRBJ2-5; no firm D call. Trimming cost V 5 bases and J 9 bases, with 10 bases left between them. The CDR3 has 11 residues. CDR3 loop: CASSTDWAQYF. In DNA form, the CDR3 reads TGTGCCAGCAGTACCGATTGGGCCCAGTACTTC.